This T cell receptor beta chain was sequenced for a study of T cells in Graves' hyperthyroidism and ophthalmopathy. This CDR3 is built from 15 residues. V lost 5 bases and J lost 3, with 14 bases in between. Per germline, CDR1 SEHNR and CDR2 FQNEAQ (reference sequence). Note on this clonotype: Antigen unknown.

Regarding the study as a whole: Onset of ophthalmopathy came a median about 6.5 months after the model predicted it. Most expanded thyroid clonotypes above 0.001 also appeared in blood.

Patients aged 18 to 65 had newly diagnosed hyperthyroidism of under 2 months' duration. Patients having uncontrolled infection, another autoimmune disease, pregnancy or lactation were not included. It was RNA transcripts that yielded the amplified TCR beta CDR3 regions. First-round RT-PCR with HTBI primers amplified the TCR CDR3 region. TCRdb reprocessed the multiplex PCR reads with MiXCR, giving one entry per CDR3 protein. Of hundreds of thousands of distinct CDR3 sequences in the sample, 15% to 20% are singletons; the top ten hold roughly 17%. The rearrangement joins TRBV7-9 to TRBJ2-1; D is unresolved. Sequenced material: blood. This receptor was taken from a woman in her forties or fifties with Graves' hyperthyroidism that later progressed to Graves' ophthalmopathy. The chain's CDR3 is CASSHHSDNYNEQFF. CDR3 nucleotides: TGTGCCAGCAGCCATCACTCGGATAACTACAATGAGCAGTTCTTC.